This T cell receptor (beta chain) was captured in a study of blood T cell repertoires in COVID-19. Some clones are missing from TCRdb's copy, which holds only in-frame ones; the method was immunoSEQ multiplex PCR. The sample lists about 50,000 clones; 85% were seen once. Germline V lookup: CDR1 LGHNT, CDR2 FRNRAP. The CDR3 contains 14 residues. V trimming: 8 bases; J trimming: 4 bases; junction bases outside the gene matches: 7. Sample: peripheral blood. The chain recombines TRBV12-5 with TRBJ2-1; 8 nucleotides match TRBD1. The TCR comes from a woman aged 60-75 years with acute or convalescent COVID-19. CDR3 in DNA: TGTGCTAGTAAGGCAACAGGGGGGTACAATGAGCAGTTCTTC. Residues: CASKATGGYNEQFF.